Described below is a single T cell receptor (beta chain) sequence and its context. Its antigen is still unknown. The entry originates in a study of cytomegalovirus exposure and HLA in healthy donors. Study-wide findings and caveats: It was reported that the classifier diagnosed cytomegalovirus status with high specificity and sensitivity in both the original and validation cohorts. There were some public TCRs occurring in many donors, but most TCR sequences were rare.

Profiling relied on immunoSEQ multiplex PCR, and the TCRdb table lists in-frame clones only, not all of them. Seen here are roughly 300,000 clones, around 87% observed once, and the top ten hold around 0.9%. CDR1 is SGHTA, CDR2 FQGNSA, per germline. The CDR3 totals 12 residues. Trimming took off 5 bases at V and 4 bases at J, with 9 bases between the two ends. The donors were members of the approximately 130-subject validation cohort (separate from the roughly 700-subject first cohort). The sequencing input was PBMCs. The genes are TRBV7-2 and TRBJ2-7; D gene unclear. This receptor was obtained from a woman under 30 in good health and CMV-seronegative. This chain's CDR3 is CASSVAVYEQYF. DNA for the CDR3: TGTGCCAGCAGCGTGGCAGTGTACGAGCAGTACTTC.